A single sample gave rise to the 9 T cell receptor beta chains below, sequenced in a study of T cells in Graves' hyperthyroidism and ophthalmopathy. RNA transcripts provided the source from which TCR beta CDR3 regions were amplified. HTBI primers were employed in a first-round RT-PCR of the TCR CDR3. TCRdb reprocessed the multiplex PCR reads via MiXCR and lists one record per CDR3 protein. The sample records fewer than 800,000 distinct CDR3 sequences, about 16% being singletons. The specimen was blood. The receptors were sampled from a man in his late teens or twenties with Graves' hyperthyroidism.

The DNA for the CDR3 is TGTGCCAGCAGCGGGACCGGGACGGCATACAATGAGCAGTTCTTC. Amino acid sequence: CASSGTGTAYNEQFF. The chain is built from TRBV9 and TRBJ2-1; D may match TRBD1 or TRBD2 (5 bases each). CDR3 length: 15 amino acids. From germline, CDR1 is SGDLS and CDR2 YYNGEE. V was pared by 3 bases and J by 4 bases, with 14 bases between.

There are a few counts of this clonotype. The CDR3 nucleotides are TGTGCCAGCATATCTAGCGGAGTGAACACCGGGGAGCTGTTTTTT. It encodes CASISSGVNTGELFF. The V call is TRBV12-3 or TRBV12-4, the J call TRBJ2-2, with 7 bases that match TRBD2. This CDR3 contains 15 residues. J lost 1 base, V lost 7 bases, and 6 bases had no gene match.

Many counts were recorded for this clonotype. The chain has TRBV28 and TRBJ2-1, with TRBD2 identical over 10 bases. V shed 7 bases, J shed 7 bases, and the junction held 13 bases outside the gene matches. The CDR3 is 16 residues long. CDR1 MDHEN and CDR2 SYDVKM come from the germline V gene. CDR3 in amino acids: CASTKLLAGLGNEQFF. In DNA form, the CDR3 reads TGTGCCAGCACCAAATTACTAGCGGGATTGGGAAATGAGCAGTTCTTC.

The chain joins TRBV11-3 to TRBJ2-7; D gene unclear. The germline V and J ends were trimmed by 1 base and 3 bases, with 13 bases remaining between them. Germline lookup yields CDR1 SGHNT and CDR2 YENEEA. The CDR3 contains 15 residues. CDR3 protein: CASSLGSTSYYEQYF. CDR3 in DNA: TGTGCCAGCAGCTTAGGTTCCACTTCCTACTACGAGCAGTACTTC.

This clonotype was seen a few times. The CDR3 region is CSATVRSEFHNEQFF. The CDR3 DNA reads as TGCAGTGCTACCGTAAGAAGCGAGTTCCACAATGAGCAGTTCTTC. The chain joins TRBV20-1 to TRBJ2-1, with D unclear. The CDR3 is 15 residues long. The germline V gene has CDR1 DFQATT and CDR2 SNEGSKA (reference sequence). V lost 4 bases and J 5 bases, leaving 18 bases between the germline ends.

This clonotype has just a few counts. The chain employs TRBV7-8 and TRBJ2-1, with TRBD1 identical over 7 bases. V lost 6 bases, J lost 8 bases, and 4 bases stayed unmatched. Germline lookup yields CDR1 SGHVS and CDR2 FQNEAQ. The length of the CDR3 is 12 residues. CDR3 amino acids: CASRKTGDEQFF. CDR3 DNA sequence: TGTGCCAGCAGAAAAACAGGGGATGAGCAGTTCTTC.

This clonotype came up many times. This chain links TRBV12-3 or TRBV12-4 with TRBJ2-1; either TRBD1 or TRBD2 may fit D (6 bases each). V was shortened by 3 bases and J by 7 bases, with 13 bases between the two germline ends. The CDR3 sequence is 14 residues long. The CDR3, as DNA: TGTGCCAGCAGTTTTTCGGGGGCGCGGAATGAGCAGTTCTTC. Its protein product is CASSFSGARNEQFF.

This clonotype was counted at least ten times. The chain joins TRBV12-3 or TRBV12-4 to TRBJ2-1, with 12 nucleotides matching TRBD2. V gave up 3 bases and J gave up 5 bases; unmatched junction bases: 14. CDR3 length: 19 residues. CDR3 loop: CASSFFGLAGNFVNNEQFF. As DNA, the CDR3 is TGTGCCAGCAGTTTCTTTGGACTAGCGGGAAATTTCGTCAACAATGAGCAGTTCTTC.

This chain connects TRBV19 to TRBJ2-2, with 8 bases that match TRBD1. Losses at the gene ends were 5 bases for V and 6 bases for J; bases not matched to a gene: 5. CDR1 and CDR2 (germline): LNHDA, SQIVND (reference sequence). CDR3 size: 14 residues. CDR3 residues: CASSQRTGSGELFF. CDR3 nucleotide sequence: TGTGCCAGTAGTCAACGGACAGGGTCCGGGGAGCTGTTTTTT.